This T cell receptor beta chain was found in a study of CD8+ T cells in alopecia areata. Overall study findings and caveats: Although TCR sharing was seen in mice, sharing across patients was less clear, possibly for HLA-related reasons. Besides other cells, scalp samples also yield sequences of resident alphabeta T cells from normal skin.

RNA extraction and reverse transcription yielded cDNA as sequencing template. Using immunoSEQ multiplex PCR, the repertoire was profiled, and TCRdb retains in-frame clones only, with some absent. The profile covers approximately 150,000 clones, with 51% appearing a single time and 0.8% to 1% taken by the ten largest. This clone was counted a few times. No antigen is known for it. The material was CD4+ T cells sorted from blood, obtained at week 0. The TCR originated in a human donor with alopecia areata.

CDR3 bases: TGTGCCAGCAGTTACTCGGGAGTGGGGGGGAACGAGCAGTACTTC. The encoded protein is CASSYSGVGGNEQYF. This sequence joins TRBV6-5 and TRBJ2-7, with 7 bases identical to TRBD2. After removal of 0 bases from V and 5 bases from J, the junction contained 7 bases not matched to a gene. This CDR3 comprises 15 residues. Germline V gene sequence: CDR1 MNHEY, CDR2 SVGAGI.